This T cell receptor (beta chain) was found in a study of cytomegalovirus exposure and HLA in healthy donors. Study-wide points: Analyses of presence and absence presupposed an approximately uniform sequencing depth across donors. Fewer N-insertions than the approximately 700-donor mean were reportedly shown by an Asian-associated ancestry cluster in a later analysis. Earlier analysis looked at TCR beta V segments, and most were productive about 87% or about 30% of the time.

The study ran its PCR with 60 Vbeta and 13 Jbeta primers. Sequenced by immunoSEQ multiplex PCR; TCRdb stores in-frame clones only, minus some. The sample has some 190,000 clones; more than 75% are singletons. As concerns this clone: Its antigen is not known.

CDR1 is LGHNA, CDR2 YSLEER, per germline. The CDR3 length is 16 residues. The V gene end was trimmed by 4 bases and the J gene end by 2 bases; junction bases not matched to a gene: 9. Sequenced: PBMCs. V gene TRBV4-3 combines with J gene TRBJ2-5, with TRBD1 matching over 8 bases. The source is a woman aged 18-29 years in good health and CMV-seronegative. The CDR3 here is CASSPAGTGDQETQYF. In DNA, the CDR3 is TGCGCCAGCAGCCCAGCCGGGACAGGAGATCAAGAGACCCAGTACTTC.